These T cell receptor beta chains were read from a single sample in a study of blood T cell repertoires in COVID-19. Libraries were prepared by immunoSEQ multiplex PCR; TCRdb keeps only in-frame clonotypes and omits some of them. The data hold some 150,000 clones, with around 84% observed a single time. The sample comprised peripheral blood. The receptors originated from a human donor in a cohort sampled during active COVID-19. The CDR3 runs from the conserved cysteine through the conserved F or W. Each record gives: J gene, clone size, D gene, V gene, CDR3 DNA, CDR3 protein. A D gene is named only where the DNA matches it firmly. Clone size, where shown, is once, few, many, or a class for clones that have expanded.

>TRBJ1-5|.|TRBD1|TRBV2
TGTGCCAGCAGTGAAAGGCAGGGGGTCTATCAGCCCCAGCATTTT
CASSERQGVYQPQHF
>TRBJ2-1|.|.|TRBV27
TGTGCCACCTTCGGGGGTGAGCAGTTCTTC
CATFGGEQFF
>TRBJ1-4|.|.|TRBV6-5
TGTGCCAGCAGCTCACCGAGGGGGGAAAAACTGTTTTTT
CASSSPRGEKLFF
>TRBJ2-3|.|TRBD1|TRBV7-8
TGTGCCAGCACCGGGACAGGGTTGGCAGATACGCAGTATTTT
CASTGTGLADTQYF
>TRBJ2-1|.|.|TRBV27
TGTGCCAGCAGTTGGGGGGGCCATGAGCAGTTCTTC
CASSWGGHEQFF
>TRBJ2-3|once|TRBD2|TRBV6-4
TGTGCCAGCAGTGACTCACCCCCGGGAGCGGGAGCAGATACGCAGTATTTT
CASSDSPPGAGADTQYF
>TRBJ1-1|few|.|TRBV28
TGTGCCAGCACCCGGGGGGGTTACACTGAAGCTTTCTTT
CASTRGGYTEAFF
>TRBJ2-6|.|TRBD1|TRBV2
TGTGCCTCGATCCTGGGCAGGGGGCCGTATACCGGGGCCAACGTCCTGACTTTC
CASILGRGPYTGANVLTF
>TRBJ1-1|.|.|TRBV27
TGTGCCAGCAGTTCGGGGGGGCAAGGCACTGAAGCTTTCTTT
CASSSGGQGTEAFF
>TRBJ2-2|.|TRBD2|TRBV5-1
TGCGCCAGCAGCTTGGCAGCGGGAGATCGGTCCGGGGAGCTGTTTTTT
CASSLAAGDRSGELFF
>TRBJ2-2|.|TRBD1|TRBV5-4
TGTGCCAGCAGCTCCCCCGACAGGGGGAACACCGGGGAGCTGTTTTTT
CASSSPDRGNTGELFF
>TRBJ1-3|once|TRBD1|TRBV4-1
TGCGCCAGCAGCCAACCTGGACAGGGGCGGGACACCATATATTTT
CASSQPGQGRDTIYF
>TRBJ2-1|.|.|TRBV6-2/TRBV6-3
TGTGCCAGCAGTTACTCGATAGTGGGACTTTCGCCTGCGGCCAACAATGAGCAGTTCTTC
CASSYSIVGLSPAANNEQFF
>TRBJ2-2|.|TRBD1|TRBV19
TGTGCCAGTAGTGATTCCGGGACAGGGTCCACCGGGGAGCTGTTTTTT
CASSDSGTGSTGELFF
>TRBJ2-2|once|TRBD2|TRBV11-2
TGTGCCAGCCATTCCCCCGAAGCGGGAGCTACCGGGGAGCTGTTTTTT
CASHSPEAGATGELFF
>TRBJ2-5|.|TRBD1|TRBV28
TGTGCCAGCAGTTTCCCTCAGGGGGCGCGGGAGACCCAGTACTTC
CASSFPQGARETQYF
>TRBJ2-7|.|TRBD1|TRBV27
TGTGCCAGCAGTTGGGACAGCTCCTACGAGCAGTACTTC
CASSWDSSYEQYF
>TRBJ2-1|many|TRBD1|TRBV28
TGTGCCAGCAGTTTTCGGACAGGCAGATCGGGCAATGAGCAGTTCTTC
CASSFRTGRSGNEQFF
>TRBJ1-3|.|TRBD1|TRBV5-6
TGTGCCAGCAGCCACCGGACGGGACAGGGGGCAGGAAACACCATATATTTT
CASSHRTGQGAGNTIYF
>TRBJ2-1|.|TRBD2|TRBV7-3
TGTGCCAGCAGCTTAGCGGGGGGTGAGCAGTTCTTC
CASSLAGGEQFF
>TRBJ2-3|.|TRBD2|TRBV30
TGTGCCTGGAGTGTACTAGCGGGAGCGGCAGATACGCAGTATTTT
CAWSVLAGAADTQYF
>TRBJ2-7|.|TRBD1|TRBV6-5
TGTGCCAGCAGTTACTCGGCCGGGACAGGGGGCAACGAGCAGTACTTC
CASSYSAGTGGNEQYF
>TRBJ2-1|.|.|TRBV11-1
TGTGCCAGCAGCATAGACAGAAATGAGCAGTTCTTC
CASSIDRNEQFF
>TRBJ1-2|.|TRBD1|TRBV6-6
TGTGCCAGCAGTTACCCTAGGACAGGGGGTTGGATAGGCTACACCTTC
CASSYPRTGGWIGYTF
>TRBJ1-5|.|.|TRBV10-1
TGCGCCAGCAGTGACTTACAGGCTAGCAATCAGCCCCAGCATTTT
CASSDLQASNQPQHF
>TRBJ1-5|.|.|TRBV4-1
TGCGCCAGCAGCAATCCGGGGGGAAATCAGCCCCAGCATTTT
CASSNPGGNQPQHF
>TRBJ2-2|.|TRBD2|TRBV29-1
TGCAGCGTTGGGCGGGGGGTGAACACCGGGGAGCTGTTTTTT
CSVGRGVNTGELFF
>TRBJ2-3|.|.|TRBV5-4
TGTGCCAGCAGCTTGGCCCCAAATGGGGCTGTAGATACGCAGTATTTT
CASSLAPNGAVDTQYF
>TRBJ1-5|.|TRBD1|TRBV27
TGTGCCAGCAGTTTGTCAGGGGGCGGGCAGCCCCAGCATTTT
CASSLSGGGQPQHF
>TRBJ2-3|.|.|TRBV2
TGTGCCAGCAGTGAGGGACTTAGCACAGATACGCAGTATTTT
CASSEGLSTDTQYF
>TRBJ2-7|.|.|TRBV28
TGTGCCAGCAGGGACACAGGGAGCTCCTACGAGCAGTACTTC
CASRDTGSSYEQYF
>TRBJ1-1|.|.|TRBV28
TGTGCCAGCAGTCGCGCCGGCAGGGCCAACACTGAAGCTTTCTTT
CASSRAGRANTEAFF
>TRBJ1-4|.|TRBD1|TRBV5-1
TGCGCCAGCAGCCCGGGACAGGACTATGAAAAACTGTTTTTT
CASSPGQDYEKLFF
>TRBJ2-3|.|.|TRBV5-8
TGTGCCAGCAGCTACCCGACAGAACTCACAGATACGCAGTATTTT
CASSYPTELTDTQYF
>TRBJ2-5|.|TRBD1|TRBV2
TGTGCCAGCAGGGATGCTAGGGGGCTAGAGACCCAGTACTTC
CASRDARGLETQYF
>TRBJ2-3|once|TRBD2|TRBV9
TGTGCCAGCAGCGGGAGCGGGGGCACAGATACGCAGTATTTT
CASSGSGGTDTQYF
>TRBJ1-3|.|.|TRBV2
TGTGCCACTTTCCGGGACAATGGAAACACCATATATTTT
CATFRDNGNTIYF